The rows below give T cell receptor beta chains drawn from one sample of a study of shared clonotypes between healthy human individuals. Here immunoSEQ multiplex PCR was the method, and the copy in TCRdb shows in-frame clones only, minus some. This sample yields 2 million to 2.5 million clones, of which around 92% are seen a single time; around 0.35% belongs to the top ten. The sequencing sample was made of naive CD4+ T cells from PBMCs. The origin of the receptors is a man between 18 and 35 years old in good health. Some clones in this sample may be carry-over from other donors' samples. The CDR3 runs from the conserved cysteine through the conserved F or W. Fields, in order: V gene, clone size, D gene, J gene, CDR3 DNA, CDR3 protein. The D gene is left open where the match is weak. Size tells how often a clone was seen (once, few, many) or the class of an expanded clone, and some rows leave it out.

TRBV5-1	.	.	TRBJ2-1	TGCGCCAGCAGCTCCCAGGGCCCCAATGAGCAGTTCTTC	CASSSQGPNEQFF
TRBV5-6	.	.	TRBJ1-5	TGTGCCAGCTCCCTGAGGAGCAATCAGCCCCAGCATTTT	CASSLRSNQPQHF
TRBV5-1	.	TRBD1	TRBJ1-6	TGCGCCAGCAGCTTGGAGGGGCGGGACAGGACCAATTCACCCCTCCACTTT	CASSLEGRDRTNSPLHF
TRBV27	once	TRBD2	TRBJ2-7	TGTGCCAGCAGTCTTGGAATAGCGGGAGAGTCCACCTACGAGCAGTACTTC	CASSLGIAGESTYEQYF
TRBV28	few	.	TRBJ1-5	TGTGCCAGCAGTTTACGCATCCCCAATCAGCCCCAGCATTTT	CASSLRIPNQPQHF
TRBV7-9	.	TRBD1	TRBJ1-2	TGTGCCAGCAGCTTGGCAACAGGGGGAAACTATGGCTACACCTTC	CASSLATGGNYGYTF
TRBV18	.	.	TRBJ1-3	TGTGCCAGCTCACCTGTCAGGGATGGAAACACCATATATTTT	CASSPVRDGNTIYF
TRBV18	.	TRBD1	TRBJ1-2	TGTGCCAGCTCAGCAGGGGGCCAAGGGAATGGCTACACCTTC	CASSAGGQGNGYTF
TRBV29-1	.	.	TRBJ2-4	TGCAGCGCGGTCAGGGGAGCCAAAAACATTCAGTACTTC	CSAVRGAKNIQYF
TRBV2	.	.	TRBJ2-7	TGTGCCAGCAGTGAACAGGGGCGCTCCTACGAGCAGTACTTC	CASSEQGRSYEQYF
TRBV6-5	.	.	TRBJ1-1	TGTGCCAGCAGTTACAGGTCAGGGTCCGATCGAGCTTTCTTT	CASSYRSGSDRAFF
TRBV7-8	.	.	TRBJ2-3	TGTGCCAGCAGTTCCCCGCTCCCAGGAAACGATACGCAGTATTTT	CASSSPLPGNDTQYF
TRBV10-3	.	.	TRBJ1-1	TGTGCCATCGCGTCGGCCTGGGGGCAGCGGACTGAAGCTTTCTTT	CAIASAWGQRTEAFF
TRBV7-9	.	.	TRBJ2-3	TGTGCCAGCAGCCCTACAGATACGCAGTATTTT	CASSPTDTQYF
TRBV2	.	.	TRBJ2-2	TGTGCCAGCAGCCCCAAGAACACCGGGGAGCTGTTTTTT	CASSPKNTGELFF
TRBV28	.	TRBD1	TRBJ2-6	TGTGCCAGCAGTCCCGGGGGACAGGGGATCTCTGGGGCCAACGTCCTGACTTTC	CASSPGGQGISGANVLTF
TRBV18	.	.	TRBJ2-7	TGTGCCAGCTCAAGGGACGGGAGCTCCTACGAGCAGTACTTC	CASSRDGSSYEQYF
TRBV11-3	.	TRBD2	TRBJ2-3	TGTGCCAGCCGGCTAGCGGGATCGGATACGCAGTATTTT	CASRLAGSDTQYF
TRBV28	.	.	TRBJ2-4	TGTGCCAGCAGTACTCAGAGGAACAAAAACATTCAGTACTTC	CASSTQRNKNIQYF
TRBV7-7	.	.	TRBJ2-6	TGTGCCAGCAGCGGTCATCCAGTGCCACAAAGTCGGGCCAACGTCCTGACTTTC	CASSGHPVPQSRANVLTF
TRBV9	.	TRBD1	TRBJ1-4	TGTGCCAGCAGCGTAGCTACAGGGGTCAATGAAAAACTGTTTTTT	CASSVATGVNEKLFF
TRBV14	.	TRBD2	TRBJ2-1	TGTGCCAGCAGCCAAGTCCCTTTGGGACTAGCGGGAGGGGAGCAGTTCTTC	CASSQVPLGLAGGEQFF
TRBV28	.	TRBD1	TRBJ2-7	TGTGCCAGCCGGTTCGGAGGACAGGGCCCCTACGAGCAGTACTTC	CASRFGGQGPYEQYF
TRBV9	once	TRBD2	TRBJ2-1	TGTGCCAGCAGCGTAGAGGGTGGGAGGGCCTCGGGCAATGAGCAGTTCTTC	CASSVEGGRASGNEQFF
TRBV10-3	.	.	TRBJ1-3	TGTGCCACCAACAGGGACTCTGGAAACACCATATATTTT	CATNRDSGNTIYF
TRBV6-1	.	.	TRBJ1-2	TGTGCCAGCAGTGAAGTTTTTTTCATAACCTTC	CASSEVFFITF
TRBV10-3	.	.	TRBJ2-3	TGTGCCACAGGACCCACAGATACGCAGTATTTT	CATGPTDTQYF
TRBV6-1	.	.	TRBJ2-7	TGTGCCAGCAGTGAAGCCCCCAACCCCTCCTACGAGCAGTACTTC	CASSEAPNPSYEQYF